This T cell receptor beta chain was identified during a study of T cell responses to AZD1222 COVID-19 vaccine. Overall study findings and caveats: Within unmutated variant regions lay the reported targets of nearly half of spike-specific TCRs. Samples come after the peak T cell response, not at day 14. Clonal diversity may have been underestimated, and the donors were mostly white British, with more females than males.

Of note for this clone: Its antigen remains unidentified. This same CDR3 is encoded by further DNA sequences in the sample.

This CDR3 has 13 amino acids. V lost 4 bases, J lost 4 bases, and 9 bases lay in between. Germline V gene lookup returns CDR1 SGHRS and CDR2 YFSETQ. Data came from immunoSEQ multiplex PCR; TCRdb stores just in-frame clones and leaves some out. The sample yields 250,000 to 300,000 clones, around 93% seen once. This chain joins TRBV5-1 and TRBJ1-3; a weak D match, TRBD1 (6 bases). The clonotype comes from an adult who received the AZD1222 COVID-19 vaccine. This material consisted of peripheral blood, taken 28 days after the second AZD1222 dose. For the CDR3, the DNA is TGCGCCAGCAGCCTAGGACAGGGAAACACCATATATTTT. Translating it yields CASSLGQGNTIYF.